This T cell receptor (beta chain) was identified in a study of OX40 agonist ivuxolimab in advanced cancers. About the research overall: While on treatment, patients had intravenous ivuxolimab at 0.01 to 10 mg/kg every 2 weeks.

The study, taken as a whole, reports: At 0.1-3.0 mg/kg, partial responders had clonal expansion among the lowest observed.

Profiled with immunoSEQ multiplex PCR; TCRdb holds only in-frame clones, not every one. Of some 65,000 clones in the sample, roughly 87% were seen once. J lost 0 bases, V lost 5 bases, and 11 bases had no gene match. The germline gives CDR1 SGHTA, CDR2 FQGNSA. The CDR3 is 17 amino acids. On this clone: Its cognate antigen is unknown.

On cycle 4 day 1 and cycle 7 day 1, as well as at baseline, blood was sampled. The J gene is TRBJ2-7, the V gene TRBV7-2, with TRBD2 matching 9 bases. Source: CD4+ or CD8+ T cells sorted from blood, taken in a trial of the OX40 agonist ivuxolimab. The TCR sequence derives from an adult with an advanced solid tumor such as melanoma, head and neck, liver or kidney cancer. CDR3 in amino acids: CASSRGSAGGSSYEQYF. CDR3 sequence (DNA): TGTGCCAGCAGCCGAGGTTCAGCGGGGGGCTCCTCCTACGAGCAGTACTTC.